This entry is about one T cell receptor beta chain. This specimen comes from a study of blood T cell repertoires in COVID-19. Study context: The cDNA or gDNA used as material had been derived from T cells, B-cell-depleted T cells, or PBMCs.

Sequenced by immunoSEQ multiplex PCR; TCRdb stores in-frame clones only, minus some. The profile shows hundreds of thousands of clones, around nine tenths of them singletons. The sample taken for sequencing was PBMCs or T cells enriched from blood (not recorded which). The receptor comes from a woman aged 18-29 years who had been exposed to COVID-19.

This chain's CDR3 is CASSRQGRESPLHF. CDR3 nucleotide sequence: TGTGCCAGCTCACGACAGGGTAGGGAATCACCCCTCCACTTT. The gene calls are TRBV18 and TRBJ1-6; 7 bases line up with TRBD1. The V and J ends lost 4 bases and 10 bases, in that order; junction bases with no gene match: 7. The length of the CDR3 is 14 residues. Germline CDR1 reads KGHSH; CDR2 reads LQKENI.